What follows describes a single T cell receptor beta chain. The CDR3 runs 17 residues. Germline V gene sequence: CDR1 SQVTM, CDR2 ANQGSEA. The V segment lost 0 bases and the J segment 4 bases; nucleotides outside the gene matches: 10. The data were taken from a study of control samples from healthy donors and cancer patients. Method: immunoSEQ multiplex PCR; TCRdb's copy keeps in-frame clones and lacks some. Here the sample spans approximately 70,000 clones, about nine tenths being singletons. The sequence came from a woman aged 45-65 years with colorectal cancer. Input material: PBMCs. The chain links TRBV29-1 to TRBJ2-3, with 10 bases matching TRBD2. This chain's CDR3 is CSVEDLLAGDRPDTQYF. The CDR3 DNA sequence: TGCAGCGTTGAAGATCTCCTAGCGGGAGACAGACCAGATACGCAGTATTTT.